The 12 T cell receptor beta chains below all came from one sample that was sequenced in a study of chemoradiotherapy in HPV16-positive cancers. Produced via immunoSEQ multiplex PCR; TCRdb's table is partial and in-frame only. The sample holds about 20,000 clones, approximately 73% seen once. This specimen was taken from a patient who underwent chemoradiotherapy. The receptors come from a human donor with HPV-associated anogenital cancer.

This clone has just a few counts. The rearrangement uses TRBV27 and TRBJ2-7; 8 bases align to TRBD1. J gave up 3 bases and V 4 bases, and 2 bases lay outside the gene matches. The CDR3 covers 13 residues. CDR1 and CDR2 from the germline V gene are MNHEY and SMNVEV (reference sequence). CDR3 in amino acids: CASSWTGIYEQYF. As DNA, the CDR3 is TGTGCCAGCAGTTGGACAGGGATCTACGAGCAGTACTTC.

J is TRBJ1-1 and V is TRBV19; no firm D call. Trimming left V 6 bases short and J 5 bases short, with 19 bases between. The CDR3 runs to 15 residues. Germline V gene data show CDR1 as LNHDA and CDR2 as SQIVND (reference sequence). The CDR3 protein is CASSFHPRSGTEAFF. The CDR3 nucleotides are TGTGCCAGTAGCTTCCACCCAAGATCGGGAACTGAAGCTTTCTTT.

This sequence joins TRBV28 and TRBJ2-7; 9 positions agree with TRBD2. CDR1 is MDHEN and CDR2 is SYDVKM in the germline V gene. This CDR3 region has 16 residues. The junction had 12 bases not matched to a gene; V was cut back by 4 bases and J by 5 bases. CDR3 in DNA: TGTGCCAGCAGTTCCACCCGCGGGAGGGCCACGCACGAGCAGTACTTC. This translates into CASSSTRGRATHEQYF.

This clone was detected once. This chain joins TRBV29-1 and TRBJ2-7, with D unresolved. Germline CDR1 reads SQVTM; CDR2 reads ANQGSEA. Deletions cut 5 bases from V and 5 bases from J, with 22 bases between. The CDR3 contains 15 residues. CDR3 bases: TGCAGCGTTAGGGCCTTGAATAGGTATTCTAACGAGCAGTACTTC. Its translation: CSVRALNRYSNEQYF.

This chain uses TRBV5-4 with TRBJ1-1, with TRBD1 matching over 8 bases. The CDR3 extends over 17 amino acids. V lost 1 base and J lost 0; bases outside the gene matches: 8. The germline gives CDR1 SGHNT, CDR2 YYREEE (reference sequence). The CDR3 bases are TGTGCCAGCAGCTTGCGAAGGACAGGGAACATGAACACTGAAGCTTTCTTT. The encoded protein is CASSLRRTGNMNTEAFF.

This chain connects TRBV18 to TRBJ2-1, with TRBD2 matching over 10 bases. The V and J ends lost 3 bases and 12 bases, in that order; junction bases with no gene match: 5. There are 13 residues in the CDR3. Germline CDR1 KGHSH, CDR2 LQKENI. CDR3 sequence (DNA): TGTGCCAGCTCACCTAGCGGGGGGATTATGCAGTTCTTC. This translates into CASSPSGGIMQFF.

This clone was observed a single time. This chain links TRBV10-3 with TRBJ2-7; 9 positions match TRBD1. J was trimmed by 5 bases and V by 7 bases; bases with no gene match: 9. CDR1 and CDR2 (germline): ENHRY, SYGVKD. CDR3 length: 14 residues. The CDR3 DNA reads TGTGCCATCAACACACAGGGGGCAAGGAACGAGCAGTACTTC. Translating gives CAINTQGARNEQYF.

This clone has just one count. J is TRBJ1-3 and V is TRBV19; D remains unclear. CDR3 size: 14 residues. The V end was cut by 2 bases, the J end by 2 bases, with 7 bases between. The V gene's germline CDR1 is LNHDA and CDR2 SQIVND (reference sequence). The CDR3 loop is CASSIRGAGNTIYF. DNA for the CDR3: TGTGCCAGTAGTATACGGGGAGCTGGAAACACCATATATTTT. The full variable domain, with the rest looked up from reference TRBV19 and TRBJ1-3, is DGGITQSPKYLFRKEGQNVTLSCEQNLNHDAMYWYRQDPGQGLRLIYYSQIVNDFQKGDIAEGYSVSREKKESFPLTVTSAQKNPTAFYLCASSIRGAGNTIYFGEGSWLTVV.

This clone has a handful of counts. This chain uses TRBV7-2 with TRBJ2-7, with 7 positions matching TRBD1. V trimming: 5 bases; J trimming: 4 bases; junction bases outside the gene matches: 8. This CDR3 is 14 amino acids long. Germline V CDR1 and CDR2: SGHTA, FQGNSA. The CDR3 region is CASSLKTGPYEQYF. In DNA, the CDR3 is TGTGCCAGCAGCCTAAAGACAGGGCCTTACGAGCAGTACTTC. Full variable domain (outside the CDR3, taken from reference TRBV7-2 and TRBJ2-7): GAGVSQSPSNKVTEKGKDVELRCDPISGHTALYWYRQSLGQGLEFLIYFQGNSAPDKSGLPSDRFSAERTGGSVSTLTIQRTQQEDSAVYLCASSLKTGPYEQYFGPGTRLTVT.

This sequence joins TRBV19 and TRBJ2-3, with D tentatively TRBD1 (6 bases). The germline V gene encodes CDR1 LNHDA and CDR2 SQIVND (reference sequence). Trimming shortened V by 5 bases and J by 2 bases, and 11 bases separated the two germline ends. CDR3 length: 14 residues. The CDR3 region has the DNA TGTGCCAGTAGTGAGGACAGATACACAGATACGCAGTATTTT. As protein: CASSEDRYTDTQYF.

The sample holds a few counts of this clone. One junction end does not reproduce the germline sequence, and a read error may be involved. The gene calls are TRBV29-1 and TRBJ1-1; TRBD1 agrees at 8 bases. CDR3 length: 11 residues. Germline V CDR1 and CDR2: SQVTM, ANQGSEA. The CDR3 sequence is CSVGSTGDFIF. For the CDR3, the DNA is TGCAGCGTTGGGTCGACAGGGGACTTTATTTTT.

This clone showed up just a few times. DNA of the CDR3: TGTGCCAGCAGCCCCGGATCGCTCGGCACTGAAGCTTTCTTT. The encoded protein is CASSPGSLGTEAFF. The gene calls are TRBV7-3 and TRBJ1-1; D gene ambiguous. CDR1 is SGHTA, CDR2 FQGTGA, per germline. V lost 5 bases, J lost 4 bases, and 14 bases lay in between. There are 14 residues in the CDR3. The whole variable domain, remainder taken from reference TRBV7-3 and TRBJ1-1, is GAGVSQTPSNKVTEKGKYVELRCDPISGHTALYWYRQSLGQGPEFLIYFQGTGAADDSGLPNDRFFAVRPEGSVSTLKIQRTERGDSAVYLCASSPGSLGTEAFFGQGTRLTVV.